A selection of T cell receptor beta chains follows, all from one sample in a study of blood T cell repertoires in COVID-19. Using immunoSEQ multiplex PCR, the repertoire was profiled, and TCRdb retains in-frame clones only, with some absent. The repertoire holds 150,000 to 200,000 clones, 75% to 85% seen once, with roughly a tenth in the top ten. The sample comprised peripheral blood. Source of these receptors: a human donor in a cohort sampled during active COVID-19. CDR3s include the opening cysteine and the closing phenylalanine or tryptophan.

>TRBJ1-6|TRBV6-1
CASSEGQSPLHF
>TRBJ2-3|TRBV4-3
CASSQEYWDRSTDTQYF
>TRBJ2-2|TRBV12-3/TRBV12-4
CASSAGELFF
>TRBJ2-5|TRBV11-2
CASSLAGGKKTQYF
>TRBJ2-1|TRBV10-3
CAIRRAGGGDNEQFF
>TRBJ1-4|TRBV7-2
CASSLVTGGPFNEKLFF
>TRBJ2-1|TRBV19
CASNPKAGPLAGYYNEQFF
>TRBJ1-1|TRBV6-4
CASSLGPNTEAFF
>TRBJ2-2|TRBV6-2/TRBV6-3
CASSRGGANTGELFF
>TRBJ2-7|TRBV25-1
CASSDHSGRALYEQYF
>TRBJ1-3|TRBV5-1
CASSLTGTGGSGNTIYF
>TRBJ2-1|TRBV30
CAWSGQVRSYNEQFF
>TRBJ1-1|TRBV30
CAWSGQAGGEAFF
>TRBJ2-3|TRBV18
CASSLTGTSGSVIDTQYF
>TRBJ1-1|TRBV27
CASSSPGTLEAFF
>TRBJ1-3|TRBV30
CACHRGGGNTIYF
>TRBJ2-7|TRBV4-3
CASSQDLTGGRYEQYF
>TRBJ1-1|TRBV4-3
CASSQGPGNTEAFF
>TRBJ2-5|TRBV15
CATSSPAGGGQETQYF
>TRBJ1-2|TRBV2
CASSYRGDYGYTF
>TRBJ2-7|TRBV6-5
CASSYSSGGIYEQYF
>TRBJ1-2|TRBV2
CASKGQGNNYGYTF
>TRBJ1-6|TRBV4-3
CASSQLTGLGSSPLHF
>TRBJ2-7|TRBV5-6
CASSPTRTSGMHEQYF
>TRBJ2-7|TRBV6-2/TRBV6-3
CASSRGTSGASTGEQYF
>TRBJ1-5|TRBV19
CASRGGVINQPQHF
>TRBJ1-4|TRBV4-3
CASSQGRGLNEKLFF
>TRBJ1-1|TRBV29-1
CSVGGHPEAFF
>TRBJ2-3|TRBV4-1
CASSQLDIISTDTQYF
>TRBJ1-1|TRBV5-6
CASSQRGLGTEAFF
>TRBJ1-5|TRBV10-3
CATQGQGASNQPQHF
>TRBJ1-4|TRBV4-1
CASSYEKIRLFF